The clone carrying this TCR beta chain was seen only a few times. The antigen remains undetermined. The data were taken from a study of glioma-infiltrating T cells after dendritic cell vaccination. Study-wide context: Patients received three intradermal dendritic cell vaccine injections at biweekly intervals.

Overall study results and limits: Patients with more pretreatment TILs had longer time to progression and survival.

The CDR3 spans 15 residues. V lost 4 bases and J lost 2, with 12 bases in between. Germline CDR1 LNHDA, CDR2 SQIVND (reference sequence). Time point of the sample: after dendritic cell vaccination, including at tumor progression/relapse. TCRdb keeps only in-frame clones here, not all; method: immunoSEQ multiplex PCR. The profile shows about 94,000 clones, approximately 80% of them singletons. The material sequenced was blood, taken after dendritic cell vaccination. The sequence came from a human donor with glioblastoma. This chain connects TRBV19 to TRBJ2-1, with D perhaps TRBD1 (6 bases). CDR3 protein: CASSRARGPYNEQFF. CDR3 nucleotide sequence: TGTGCCAGTAGTAGGGCCAGGGGACCCTACAATGAGCAGTTCTTC.